A single sample is the source of the 7 T cell receptor beta chains below, sequenced in a study of blood T cell repertoires in COVID-19. TCRdb's table, derived via immunoSEQ multiplex PCR, lists solely in-frame clones and lacks some. In the table there are around 140,000 clones, around nine tenths of which are singletons. Sequenced material: peripheral blood. The receptors were gathered from a woman aged 45-65 years with active or convalescent COVID-19.

The J gene is TRBJ1-1, the V gene TRBV4-1; 9 bases are shared with TRBD1. Germline loops: CDR1 MGHRA, CDR2 YSYEKL. V gave up 3 bases and J gave up 4 bases; unmatched junction bases: 3. The CDR3 length is 14 residues. The CDR3 loop reads CASSQTGGVTEAFF. CDR3 nucleotides: TGCGCCAGCAGCCAGACAGGGGGAGTCACTGAAGCTTTCTTT.

The CDR3: CASRNRIRDTDTQYF. Written as DNA, the CDR3 is TGTGCCAGCAGGAATAGAATCCGGGACACAGATACGCAGTATTTT. The rearrangement links TRBV27 to TRBJ2-3, with a possible D match to TRBD2 (5 bases). The germline V and J ends were trimmed by 6 bases and 2 bases, with 15 bases remaining between them. The CDR3 is 15 residues long. Looked up from germline, CDR1 is MNHEY and CDR2 is SMNVEV (reference sequence).

The chain has TRBV3-1 (or the pseudogene TRBV3-2) and TRBJ1-1; D perhaps matches TRBD1 (5 bases). Trimming removed 4 bases at V and 7 bases at J, with 7 bases between. The CDR3 sequence is 11 residues long. Germline V gives CDR1 LGHDT, CDR2 YNNKEL (reference sequence). The CDR3 reads CASSRGYEAFF. The CDR3 DNA follows: TGTGCCAGCAGCCGGGGCTATGAAGCTTTCTTT.

This sequence joins TRBV2 and TRBJ1-5; 10 nucleotides agree with TRBD1. The V gene end was trimmed by 4 bases and the J gene end by 2 bases; junction bases not matched to a gene: 11. The CDR3 has 18 amino acids. CDR1 is SNHLY, CDR2 FYNNEI, per germline. The CDR3 DNA is TGTGCCAGCAGTGCCCTTTTGACAGGGGGCAGAGGCAATCAGCCCCAGCATTTT. This gives the protein CASSALLTGGRGNQPQHF.

V and J are TRBV25-1 and TRBJ1-3; maybe TRBD1 (5 bases). Trimming cost V 2 bases and J 2 bases, with 7 bases left between them. CDR1 and CDR2 (germline): MGHDK, SYGVNS. The CDR3 has 14 amino acids. The CDR3 DNA reads as TGTGCCAGCAGTGAACGGGGGGCTGGAAACACCATATATTTT. Translated, it gives CASSERGAGNTIYF.

As DNA, the CDR3 is TGCGCCAGCAGCTTGGGGCCGGGGTTGGACACTGAAGCTTTCTTT. Its translation: CASSLGPGLDTEAFF. The chain couples TRBV5-1 to TRBJ1-1; D is uncertain. The germline V and J ends were trimmed by 0 bases and 3 bases, with 12 bases remaining between them. The germline CDR1 and CDR2 sequences are SGHRS and YFSETQ. The CDR3 runs to 15 residues.

CDR3: CASILAGGGSYEQYF. In DNA form, the CDR3 reads TGTGCCAGCATCCTAGCGGGAGGGGGTTCCTACGAGCAGTACTTC. The rearrangement uses TRBV6-5 and TRBJ2-7; 12 nucleotides agree with TRBD2. Germline CDR1 reads MNHEY; CDR2 reads SVGAGI. This CDR3 is 15 amino acids long. The J segment lost 1 base and the V segment lost 7 bases, leaving 5 bases of the junction unmatched.